This T cell receptor beta chain was observed in a study of cytomegalovirus exposure and HLA in healthy donors. As for the study in general: In an earlier analysis, some 110 million unique TCR beta sequences were found from 200 million or so T cells.

Vbeta (60) and Jbeta (13) primers were used in the PCR. This table comes from immunoSEQ multiplex PCR, and its TCRdb copy is limited to in-frame clones, with some not included. The sample has about 180,000 clones, about 80% seen once. Looked up from germline, CDR1 is MGHDK and CDR2 is SYGVNS. Trimming at V came to 3 bases and at J to 6 bases, leaving 7 bases not matched to a gene. The CDR3 extends over 16 amino acids. Sequenced: PBMCs. This sequence was found in a man between 18 and 35 years old in good health and CMV-seronegative. The rearrangement joins TRBV25-1 to TRBJ2-3; TRBD2 matches at 12 bases. The CDR3 region is CASSDGLAGPTDTQYF. DNA of the CDR3: TGTGCCAGCAGTGACGGACTAGCGGGACCCACTGATACGCAGTATTTT.